The present T cell receptor (beta chain) was sequenced within a study of T cells in localized non-small cell lung cancer. Study conclusions and caveats: Highest T cell clonality was seen in uninvolved adjacent lung, surpassing that measured in tumor. Of the top 100 tumor clones, median around 60 were in adjacent lung, 25 to 35 among its top 100. Longer overall survival was linked to higher blood T cell density. Because researchers sequenced only one region of the tumor, heterogeneity is still possible.

V lost 10 bases and J lost 3, with 10 bases in between. Per the germline V gene, CDR1 is LNHDA and CDR2 is SQIVND (reference sequence). The CDR3 spans 12 residues. The table lists this clone with a count of one. The antigen is not known. Sequenced by immunoSEQ multiplex PCR; TCRdb stores in-frame clones only, minus some. The sample includes around 26,000 clones, approximately 89% of them seen just once. This material consisted of peripheral blood, taken before any cancer treatment. This TCR came from a female donor of 60 years or more with stage II squamous cell lung carcinoma. This chain joins TRBV19 and TRBJ1-3, with D tentatively TRBD1 (5 bases). DNA of the CDR3: TGTGCCACGGGGCTCGGTGGAAACACCATATATTTT. Its translation: CATGLGGNTIYF.